Listed here are 3 T cell receptor beta chains from one sample, sequenced in a study of monozygotic twins with inflammatory bowel disease. From the 5' RACE reads, TCRdb lists one entry per CDR3 protein and no DNA. This repertoire includes about 300,000 distinct CDR3 sequences. Sequenced sample: blood. The receptors were gathered from a human donor with ulcerative colitis or Crohn's disease, or a healthy co-twin of an affected twin (not recorded which).

The chain couples TRBV5-1 to TRBJ2-7. The CDR3 loop spans 15 amino acids. Per germline, CDR1 SGHRS and CDR2 YFSETQ. Here the CDR3 reads CASSLAPDSAYEQYF.

This chain joins TRBV7-2 and TRBJ1-6; TCRdb reports TRBD1, a call that lacks DNA to check it against. Per the germline V gene, CDR1 is SGHTA and CDR2 is FQGNSA. The CDR3 totals 16 residues. CDR3 loop: CASSLMGGTIGSPLHF.

The chain combines TRBV12-3 or TRBV12-4 with TRBJ2-5. The CDR3 extends over 13 amino acids. The CDR3 sequence: CASSLASAETQYF.